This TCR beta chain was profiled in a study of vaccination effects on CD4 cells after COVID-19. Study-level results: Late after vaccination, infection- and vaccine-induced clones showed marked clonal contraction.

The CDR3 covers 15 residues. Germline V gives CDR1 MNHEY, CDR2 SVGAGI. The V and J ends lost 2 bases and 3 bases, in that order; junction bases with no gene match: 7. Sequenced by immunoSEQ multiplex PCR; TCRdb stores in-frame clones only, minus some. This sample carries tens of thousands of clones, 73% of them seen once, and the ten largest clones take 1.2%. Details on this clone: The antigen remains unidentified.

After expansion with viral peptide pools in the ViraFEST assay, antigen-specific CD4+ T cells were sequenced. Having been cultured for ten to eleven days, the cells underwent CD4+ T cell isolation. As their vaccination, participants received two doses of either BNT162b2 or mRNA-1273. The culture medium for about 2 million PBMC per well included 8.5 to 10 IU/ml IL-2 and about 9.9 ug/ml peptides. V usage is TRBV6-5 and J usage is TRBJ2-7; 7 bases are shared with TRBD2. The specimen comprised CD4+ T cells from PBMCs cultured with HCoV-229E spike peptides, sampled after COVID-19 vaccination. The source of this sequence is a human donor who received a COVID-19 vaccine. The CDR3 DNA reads TGTGCCAGCAGTTACGTAGGCGGGGGTGACTACGAGCAGTACGTC. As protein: CASSYVGGGDYEQYV.